Presented here are 10 T cell receptor beta chains from one specimen sequenced in a study of T cells in Graves' hyperthyroidism and ophthalmopathy. Researchers amplified the TCR beta CDR3 regions from RNA transcripts. First-round RT-PCR with HTBI primers amplified the TCR CDR3 region. In TCRdb, the multiplex PCR reads were re-called with MiXCR into one record per CDR3 protein. This table holds fewer than 400,000 distinct CDR3 sequences, 15% to 18% found once. The sequenced material came from blood. The receptor set was obtained from a woman aged 18 to 35 with Graves' hyperthyroidism that later progressed to Graves' ophthalmopathy.

This clonotype was counted between two and nine times. The chain uses TRBV7-9 and TRBJ1-4, with D uncertain. Germline V gene data show CDR1 as SEHNR and CDR2 as FQNEAQ (reference sequence). CDR3 length: 12 residues. Trimming left V 5 bases short and J 8 bases short, with 9 bases between. CDR3 DNA sequence: TGTGCCAGCAGCCCCGGCAGGGAAAAACTGTTTTTT. Its protein product is CASSPGREKLFF.

This chain joins TRBV6-1 and TRBJ1-6; no clear D gene. Trimming took off 6 bases at V and 11 bases at J, with 17 bases between the two ends. The CDR3 loop spans 14 amino acids. Per the germline V gene, CDR1 is MNHNS and CDR2 is SASEGT. This CDR3 is CASRNSGNLTPLHF. CDR3 DNA: TGTGCCAGCAGAAACTCTGGGAATTTGACACCCCTCCACTTT.

This clonotype came up a few times. V and J are TRBV27 and TRBJ2-1; 7 bases are shared with TRBD2. The CDR3 length is 16 residues. The junction had 17 bases not matched to a gene; V was cut back by 5 bases and J by 10 bases. Germline-derived CDR1 and CDR2 are MNHEY and SMNVEV (reference sequence). The chain's CDR3 is CASSHPGGRREREQFF. The DNA for the CDR3 is TGTGCCAGCAGTCACCCCGGGGGGAGGCGGGAGAGGGAGCAGTTCTTC.

This chain connects TRBV20-1 to TRBJ2-7, with D uncertain. The CDR3 spans 14 residues. The germline V gene has CDR1 DFQATT and CDR2 SNEGSKA (reference sequence). V lost 3 bases, J lost 4 bases, and 16 bases lay in between. CDR3 DNA: TGCAGTGCTAGCTTTAGTACAGTAATTTACGAGCAGTACTTC. It translates to CSASFSTVIYEQYF.

This clonotype was seen repeatedly, ten times or more. This chain joins TRBV7-8 and TRBJ1-1; D remains unclear. V was trimmed by 5 bases and J by 3 bases, leaving 13 bases between them. This CDR3 is 14 amino acids long. From germline, CDR1 is SGHVS and CDR2 FQNEAQ. The CDR3 DNA follows: TGTGCCAGCAGCCCCATGTTGATGGACACTGAAGCTTTCTTT. Translation gives CASSPMLMDTEAFF. The entire variable domain, with the rest obtained from reference TRBV7-8 and TRBJ1-1, is as follows: GAGVSQSPRYKVAKRGQDVALRCDPISGHVSLFWYQQALGQGPEFLTYFQNEAQLDKSGLPSDRFFAERPEGSVSTLKIQRTQQEDSAVYLCASSPMLMDTEAFFGQGTRLTVV.

This clonotype was observed many times. The rearrangement uses TRBV2 and TRBJ2-2; 7 bases are a match to TRBD1. Germline V CDR1 and CDR2: SNHLY, FYNNEI. V was clipped by 7 bases and J by 6 bases; unmatched bases: 11. This CDR3 spans 15 amino acids. In DNA, the CDR3 is TGTGCCAGCACCCTGAGGGGGCTGGGGCCCGGGGAGCTGTTTTTT. Translating gives CASTLRGLGPGELFF.

Note on this clonotype: This could be a read error, since a much larger clone is one nucleotide away. This sequence joins TRBV20-1 and TRBJ2-1, with D maybe TRBD2 (6 bases). The CDR3 loop spans 11 amino acids. The germline gives CDR1 DFQATT, CDR2 SNEGSKA (reference sequence). The CDR3 DNA sequence: TGCGGTGCTAGCCGGGACTATGAGCAGTTCTTC. This translates into CGASRDYEQFF.

The rearrangement links TRBV2 to TRBJ2-7, with D perhaps given as TRBD1 or TRBD2 (6 bases each). The CDR3 contains 13 residues. V gave up 6 bases and J gave up 7 bases, with 16 bases separating them. Germline lookup yields CDR1 SNHLY and CDR2 FYNNEI. CDR3 sequence: CASSQGGGREQYF. The CDR3, as DNA: TGTGCCAGCAGCCAGGGTGGGGGGCGGGAGCAGTACTTC.

This clonotype was detected ten times or more. V usage is TRBV28 and J usage is TRBJ2-1; 11 bases map to TRBD2. The CDR3 covers 15 residues. V shed 7 bases, J shed 2 bases, and the junction held 4 bases outside the gene matches. Germline CDR1 is MDHEN and CDR2 is SYDVKM. CDR3 residues: CASTLGLAAYNEQFF. CDR3 in DNA: TGTGCCAGCACCCTGGGACTAGCGGCCTACAATGAGCAGTTCTTC. Full variable domain (remainder filled in from reference TRBV28 and TRBJ2-1): DVKVTQSSRYLVKRTGEKVFLECVQDMDHENMFWYRQDPGLGLRLIYFSYDVKMKEKGDIPEGYSVSREKKERFSLILESASTNQTSMYLCASTLGLAAYNEQFFGPGTRLTVL.

The gene calls are TRBV25-1 and TRBJ1-4; possibly TRBD1 for D (6 bases). From germline, CDR1 is MGHDK and CDR2 SYGVNS. There are 15 residues in the CDR3. Trimming shortened V by 4 bases and J by 8 bases, and 17 bases separated the two germline ends. Here the CDR3 reads CASSGLQGVGEKLFF. CDR3 DNA sequence: TGTGCCAGCAGTGGGCTACAGGGAGTCGGGGAAAAACTGTTTTTT.